Here is one T cell receptor (beta chain) with its context. The data belong to a study of blood T cells in healthy people across ages. Next came a second PCR, run for about 7 to 12 cycles, which used a sample-barcoded 5' primer along with a J-beta primer mix. MiXCR was run by TCRdb on the 5' RACE reads, yielding one entry per CDR3 protein. This sample yields 1.5 million or so distinct CDR3 sequences, of which 42% are seen a single time; approximately 7.9% belongs to the top ten. CDR3 length: 14 amino acids. Germline V gene lookup returns CDR1 MGHRA and CDR2 YSYEKL. Trimming shortened V by 1 base and J by 4 bases, and 11 bases separated the two germline ends.

Sequenced input: blood. This receptor was obtained from a woman aged 18-29 years in good health. V gene TRBV4-1 combines with J gene TRBJ2-7; D gene uncertain. The CDR3 DNA follows: TGCGCCAGCAGCCAAGGGGCAGCGCCATACGAGCAGTACTTC. As protein: CASSQGAAPYEQYF.